The text below deals with one TCR beta chain. Libraries were prepared by immunoSEQ multiplex PCR; TCRdb keeps only in-frame clonotypes and omits some of them. The sample includes approximately 90,000 clones, around 84% of them seen just once. Germline V CDR1 and CDR2: SGHKS, YYEKEE (reference sequence). Trimming took 5 bases from V and 6 from J, leaving 12 bases between them. CDR3 length: 13 amino acids. This specimen comes from a study of blood T cell repertoires in COVID-19. Source material: peripheral blood. J is TRBJ2-1 and V is TRBV5-5, with D possibly being TRBD2 (6 bases). The TCR comes from a man in his 60s with acute or convalescent COVID-19. The CDR3 bases are TGTGCCAGCAGGACGGGACTTATCAATGAGCAGTTCTTC. Its protein product is CASRTGLINEQFF. Together with reference TRBV5-5 and TRBJ2-1, the CDR3 gives the full variable domain: DAGVTQSPTHLIKTRGQQVTLRCSPISGHKSVSWYQQVLGQGPQFIFQYYEKEERGRGNFPDRFSARQFPNYSSELNVNALLLGDSALYLCASRTGLINEQFFGPGTRLTVL.